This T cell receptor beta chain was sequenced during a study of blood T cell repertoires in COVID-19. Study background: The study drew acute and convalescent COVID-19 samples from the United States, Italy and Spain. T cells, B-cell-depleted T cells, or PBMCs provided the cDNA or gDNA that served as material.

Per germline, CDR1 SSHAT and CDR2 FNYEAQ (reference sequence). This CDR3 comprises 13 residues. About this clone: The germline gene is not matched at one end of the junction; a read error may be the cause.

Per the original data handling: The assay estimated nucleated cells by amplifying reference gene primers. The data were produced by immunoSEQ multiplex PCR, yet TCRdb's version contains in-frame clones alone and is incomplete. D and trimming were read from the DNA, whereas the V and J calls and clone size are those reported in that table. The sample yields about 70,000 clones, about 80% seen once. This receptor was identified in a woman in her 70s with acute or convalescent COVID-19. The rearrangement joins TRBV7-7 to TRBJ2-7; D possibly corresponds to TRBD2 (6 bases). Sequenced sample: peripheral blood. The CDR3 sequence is CASSQDLGGEQYF. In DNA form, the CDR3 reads TGTGCTAGCAGCCAGGACCTGGGGGGCGAGCAGTACTTC.